This T cell receptor beta chain was found in a study of blood T cell repertoires in COVID-19. In the study overall: In each case, the material was cDNA or gDNA derived from T cells, B-cell-depleted T cells, or PBMCs.

The J segment lost 0 bases and the V segment lost 3 bases, leaving 5 bases of the junction unmatched. In germline, CDR1 is MGHDK, CDR2 SYGVNS. This CDR3 has 16 residues. The table came from immunoSEQ multiplex PCR; TCRdb's copy has only in-frame clones and leaves some out. The sample gives almost 85,000 clones, around 80% of which show up once; approximately 37% is in the top ten. Input material: peripheral blood. The clonotype comes from an elderly man with active or convalescent COVID-19. J is TRBJ1-1 and V is TRBV25-1; 9 bases line up with TRBD1. As DNA, the CDR3 is TGTGCCAGCAGTGACCCCGGACAGGGGATGAACACTGAAGCTTTCTTT. Protein product: CASSDPGQGMNTEAFF.